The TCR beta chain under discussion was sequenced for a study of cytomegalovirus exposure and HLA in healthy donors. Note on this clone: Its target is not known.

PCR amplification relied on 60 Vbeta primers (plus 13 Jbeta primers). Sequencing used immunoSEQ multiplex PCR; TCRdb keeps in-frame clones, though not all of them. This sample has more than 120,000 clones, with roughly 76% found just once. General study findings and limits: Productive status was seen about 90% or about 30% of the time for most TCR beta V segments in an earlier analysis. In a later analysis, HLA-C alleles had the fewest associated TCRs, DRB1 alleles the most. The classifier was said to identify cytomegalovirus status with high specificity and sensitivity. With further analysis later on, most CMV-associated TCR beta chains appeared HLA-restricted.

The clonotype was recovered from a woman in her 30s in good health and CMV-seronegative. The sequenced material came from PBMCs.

This chain's CDR3 is CASKEGGIQYF. In DNA, the CDR3 is TGTGCCAGCAAGGAGGGCGGCATTCAGTACTTC. This chain links TRBV2 with TRBJ2-4, with D possibly TRBD2 on 6 matching bases. Germline values: CDR1 SNHLY, CDR2 FYNNEI. The CDR3 loop spans 11 amino acids. Between the trimmed V and J ends, which lost 7 bases and 9 bases, there was a span of 10 bases.